This TCR beta chain was documented in a study of cytomegalovirus exposure and HLA in healthy donors. General observations from the study: The authors later found most CMV-associated TCR beta chains appeared HLA-restricted. The authors enumerated 164 TCR beta chains as linked to cytomegalovirus. Later analysis revealed greater clonal expansion in HLA-associated TCR beta chains than in equally common others. Earlier analysis yielded a pattern in which most TCR beta V segments were productive about 90% or about 30% of the time.

Of note for this clone: Its antigen is still unknown.

The PCR had 60 Vbeta and 13 Jbeta primers. TCRdb keeps only in-frame clones here, not all; method: immunoSEQ multiplex PCR. The sample yields roughly 200,000 clones, of which the top ten take up approximately 6.4%. The sequence came from a man aged 25 to 40 in good health and CMV-seronegative. The sample comprised PBMCs.

Written as DNA, the CDR3 is TGTGCCAGCAGCGGACCGGGACAGGGGAATCAGCCCCAGCATTTT. Protein: CASSGPGQGNQPQHF. The J gene is TRBJ1-5, the V gene TRBV9, with TRBD1 matching over 10 bases. CDR3 length equals 15 residues. The V segment lost 3 bases and the J segment 4 bases; nucleotides outside the gene matches: 4. Germline V lookup: CDR1 SGDLS, CDR2 YYNGEE. Complete variable domain (other parts from reference TRBV9 and TRBJ1-5): DSGVTQTPKHLITATGQRVTLRCSPRSGDLSVYWYQQSLDQGLQFLIQYYNGEERAKGNILERFSAQQFPDLHSELNLSSLELGDSALYFCASSGPGQGNQPQHFGDGTRLSIL.